This is a list of T cell receptor beta chains from one sample in a study of beta chain features in type 1 diabetes. The protocol was immunoSEQ multiplex PCR, while the TCRdb copy is restricted to in-frame clones and leaves out a portion. The sample lists some 700,000 clones; 13% were seen once. Sequencing was done on a sample of naive CD4+ T cells from blood. These receptors came from a young man with type 1 diabetes. CDR3s include the opening cysteine and the closing phenylalanine or tryptophan. D genes are given only for firm matches. The size entry is marked missing in some rows and otherwise reads once, few, many or a size class.

TRBJ1-1 NA NA TRBV4-2 CASSPGQQLNTEAFF TGTGCCAGCAGCCCTGGGCAGCAGTTGAACACTGAAGCTTTCTTT
TRBJ1-1 NA few TRBV29-1 CSVERTEGTEAFF TGCAGCGTTGAAAGGACAGAGGGGACTGAAGCTTTCTTT
TRBJ1-1 NA NA TRBV30 CAWSVFGGDTEAFF TGTGCCTGGAGTGTATTCGGGGGAGATACTGAAGCTTTCTTT
TRBJ2-4 TRBD1 NA TRBV27 CASRQGVGVLAKNIQYF TGTGCCAGCCGTCAGGGGGTCGGAGTTCTAGCCAAAAACATTCAGTACTTC
TRBJ1-4 TRBD1 NA TRBV15 CATSRDGSWTGNNEKLFF TGTGCCACCAGCAGAGATGGGTCTTGGACAGGGAACAATGAAAAACTGTTTTTT
TRBJ1-1 NA NA TRBV6-1 CASSGSANTEAFF TGTGCCAGCAGTGGGTCAGCCAACACTGAAGCTTTCTTT
TRBJ1-2 NA few TRBV30 CAWSVTANYGYTF TGTGCCTGGAGTGTAACAGCTAACTATGGCTACACCTTC
TRBJ1-2 NA few TRBV5-4 CASSLVGGGYGYTF TGTGCCAGCAGCTTGGTAGGAGGGGGATATGGCTACACCTTC
TRBJ2-1 TRBD1 NA TRBV7-2 CASSPGQGSGNRQFF TGTGCCAGCAGCCCGGGACAGGGTTCGGGAAATCGGCAGTTCTTC
TRBJ1-1 TRBD1 NA TRBV28 CASSSQGALRGPEAFF TGTGCCAGCAGCTCACAGGGGGCGCTTCGTGGTCCTGAAGCTTTCTTT
TRBJ2-3 NA NA TRBV30 CAWSAATSLGDTQYF TGTGCCTGGAGTGCCGCGACATCTCTTGGGGATACGCAGTATTTT
TRBJ1-4 NA NA TRBV2 CASRSDEKLFF TGTGCCAGCAGATCAGATGAAAAACTGTTTTTT
TRBJ2-7 NA few TRBV16 CASSQRTYSYEQYF TGTGCCAGCAGCCAACGGACCTACTCCTACGAGCAGTACTTC
TRBJ1-6 NA few TRBV10-2 CASIPRQGDSPLHF TGCGCCAGCATCCCCAGGCAGGGAGATTCACCCCTCCACTTT
TRBJ1-6 NA few TRBV2 CASSEAWQNNSPLHF TGTGCCAGCAGTGAAGCGTGGCAGAATAATTCACCCCTCCACTTT
TRBJ2-5 TRBD2 NA TRBV7-2 CASSRTSGGRETQYF TGTGCCAGCAGCCGGACTAGCGGGGGGCGGGAGACCCAGTACTTC
TRBJ1-6 NA NA TRBV7-9 CASSFVGGENSPLHF TGTGCCAGCAGCTTCGTGGGGGGGGAAAATTCACCCCTCCACTTT
TRBJ1-2 NA NA TRBV30 CAWRAIGLYGYTF TGTGCCTGGAGGGCCATCGGTTTGTATGGCTACACCTTC
TRBJ2-1 NA many TRBV23-1 CASSQSADYYNEQFF TGCGCCAGCAGTCAATCGGCGGATTACTACAATGAGCAGTTCTTC
TRBJ1-1 TRBD1 few TRBV7-2 CASSRRGQGTEAFF TGTGCCAGCAGCCGTCGAGGACAGGGAACTGAAGCTTTCTTT
TRBJ1-2 NA NA TRBV28 CASRLDTNYGYTF TGTGCCAGCAGATTGGACACAAACTATGGCTACACCTTC
TRBJ1-1 NA NA TRBV7-2 CASNLHGGITEAFF TGTGCCAGCAACCTCCACGGGGGGATAACTGAAGCTTTCTTT
TRBJ2-7 TRBD1 few TRBV4-1 CASSRGQGGPYEQYF TGCGCCAGCAGCCGGGGACAGGGGGGCCCCTACGAGCAGTACTTC
TRBJ1-2 NA NA TRBV10-3 CAITQGANYGYTF TGTGCCATCACTCAGGGTGCGAACTATGGCTACACCTTC
TRBJ2-7 NA NA TRBV6-5 CASRPPGVYEQYF TGTGCCAGCAGACCCCCGGGAGTCTACGAGCAGTACTTC
TRBJ2-3 NA few TRBV4-2 CASSPDRTVDTQYF TGTGCCAGCAGCCCCGACCGTACCGTAGATACGCAGTATTTT
TRBJ2-5 NA NA TRBV4-1 CASSQEGDGSWETQYF TGCGCCAGCAGCCAGGAGGGGGATGGATCCTGGGAGACCCAGTACTTC
TRBJ2-1 NA NA TRBV6-5 CAIRGRSQGIGEQFF TGTGCCATCCGAGGGAGATCACAGGGAATTGGTGAGCAGTTCTTC
TRBJ2-4 NA NA TRBV30 CAWASGAKNIQYF TGTGCCTGGGCATCTGGGGCCAAAAACATTCAGTACTTC
TRBJ2-1 TRBD1 few TRBV9 CASSVGGTGNEQFF TGTGCCAGCAGCGTAGGAGGGACAGGGAATGAGCAGTTCTTC
TRBJ1-1 NA few TRBV29-1 CSVEVRAAQRTEAFF TGCAGCGTTGAAGTCCGGGCAGCCCAGAGAACTGAAGCTTTCTTT
TRBJ2-7 NA NA TRBV4-2 CASSQDRNSGYEQYF TGTGCCAGCAGCCAAGATCGGAATAGCGGCTACGAGCAGTACTTC
TRBJ1-3 NA NA TRBV27 CASSGQPTNTIYF TGTGCCAGCTCGGGGCAGCCGACAAACACCATATATTTT
TRBJ2-5 NA few TRBV12-5 CATPCYETQYF TGTGCTACGCCTTGTTACGAGACCCAGTACTTC
TRBJ2-7 NA few TRBV19 CASSPRGAYEQYF TGTGCCAGTAGTCCCCGAGGAGCCTACGAGCAGTACTTC
TRBJ1-2 TRBD1 few TRBV7-2 CASSIDRGEGGYTF TGTGCCAGCAGCATCGACAGGGGGGAAGGTGGCTACACCTTC
TRBJ2-2 TRBD1 NA TRBV28 CASSSPGTGFPGELFF TGTGCCAGCAGTTCGCCCGGGACAGGGTTTCCCGGGGAGCTGTTTTTT
TRBJ2-5 TRBD2 few TRBV30 CAWSFDRTSGGKETQYF TGTGCCTGGAGTTTCGACCGGACTAGCGGGGGCAAGGAGACCCAGTACTTC
TRBJ2-2 NA NA TRBV2 CASSPDSGELFF TGTGCCAGCAGTCCGGACTCCGGGGAGCTGTTTTTT
TRBJ2-7 NA NA TRBV7-9 CASSFGQNLAYEQYF TGTGCCAGCAGCTTTGGTCAGAACCTCGCCTACGAGCAGTACTTC
TRBJ1-3 NA NA TRBV25-1 CASTQYGNTIYF TGTGCCAGCACCCAGTATGGAAACACCATATATTTT